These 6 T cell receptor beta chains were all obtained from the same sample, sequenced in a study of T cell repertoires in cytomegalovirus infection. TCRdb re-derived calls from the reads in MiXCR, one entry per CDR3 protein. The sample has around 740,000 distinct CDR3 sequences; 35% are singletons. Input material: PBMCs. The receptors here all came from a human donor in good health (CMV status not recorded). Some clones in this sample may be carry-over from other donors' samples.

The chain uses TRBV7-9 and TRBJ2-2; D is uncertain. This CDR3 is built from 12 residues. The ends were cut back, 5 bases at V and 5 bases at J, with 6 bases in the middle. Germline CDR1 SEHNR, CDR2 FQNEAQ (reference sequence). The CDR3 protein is CASSEWTGELFF. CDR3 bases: TGTGCCAGCAGCGAGTGGACCGGGGAGCTGTTTTTT.

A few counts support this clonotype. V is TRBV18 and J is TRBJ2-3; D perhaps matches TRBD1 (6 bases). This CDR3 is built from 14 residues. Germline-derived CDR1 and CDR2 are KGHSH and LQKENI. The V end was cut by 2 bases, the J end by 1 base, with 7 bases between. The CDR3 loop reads CASSPRQGTDTQYF. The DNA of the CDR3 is TGTGCCAGCTCACCAAGACAGGGCACAGATACGCAGTATTTT.

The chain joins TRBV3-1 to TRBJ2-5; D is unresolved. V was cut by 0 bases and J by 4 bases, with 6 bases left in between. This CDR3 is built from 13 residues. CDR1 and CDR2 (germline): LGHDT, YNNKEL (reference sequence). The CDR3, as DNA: TGTGCCAGCAGCCAAGACGGCCTAGAGACCCAGTACTTC. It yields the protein CASSQDGLETQYF.

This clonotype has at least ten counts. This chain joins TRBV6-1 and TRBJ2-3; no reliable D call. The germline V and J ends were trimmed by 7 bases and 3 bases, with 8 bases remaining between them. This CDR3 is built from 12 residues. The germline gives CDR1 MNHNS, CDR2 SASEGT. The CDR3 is CASTLRTDTQYF. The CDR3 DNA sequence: TGTGCCAGCACGCTGAGAACAGATACGCAGTATTTT.

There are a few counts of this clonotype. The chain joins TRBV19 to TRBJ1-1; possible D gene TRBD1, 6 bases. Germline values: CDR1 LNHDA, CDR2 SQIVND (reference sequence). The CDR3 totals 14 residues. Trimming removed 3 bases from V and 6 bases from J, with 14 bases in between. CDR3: CASSISPGGAEAFF. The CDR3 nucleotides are TGTGCCAGTAGTATCAGTCCGGGGGGCGCTGAAGCTTTCTTT. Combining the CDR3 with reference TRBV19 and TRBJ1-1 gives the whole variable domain DGGITQSPKYLFRKEGQNVTLSCEQNLNHDAMYWYRQDPGQGLRLIYYSQIVNDFQKGDIAEGYSVSREKKESFPLTVTSAQKNPTAFYLCASSISPGGAEAFFGQGTRLTVV.

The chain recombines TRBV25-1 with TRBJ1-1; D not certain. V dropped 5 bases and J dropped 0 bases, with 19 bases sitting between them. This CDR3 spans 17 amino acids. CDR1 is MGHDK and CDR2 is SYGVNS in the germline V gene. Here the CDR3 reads CASSNSTIHHMNTEAFF. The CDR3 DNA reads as TGTGCCAGCAGTAACTCAACCATCCACCATATGAACACTGAAGCTTTCTTT. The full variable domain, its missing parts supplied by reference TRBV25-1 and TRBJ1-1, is EADIYQTPRYLVIGTGKKITLECSQTMGHDKMYWYQQDPGMELHLIHYSYGVNSTEKGDLSSESTVSRIRTEHFPLTLESARPSHTSQYLCASSNSTIHHMNTEAFFGQGTRLTVV.